The sample holds many counts of the clone carrying this T cell receptor beta chain. Antigen specificity is unknown. This record comes from a study of T cell repertoires in cytomegalovirus infection. The CDR3 length is 15 residues. Trimming cost V 1 base and J 0 bases; bases outside gene matches: 2. TCRdb reprocessed the reads with MiXCR, giving one entry per CDR3 protein. This sample has about 310,000 distinct CDR3 sequences, with 20% to 25% found just once. The sequenced sample was cultured PBMCs, obtained from culture after CMV antigen stimulation. This rearrangement joins TRBV12-3 or TRBV12-4 to TRBJ1-1; TRBD1 aligns across 7 bases. The TCR originated in a human donor in good health (CMV status not recorded). Some clones in this sample may be carry-over from other donors' samples. The CDR3 DNA is TGTGCCAGCAGTTTAGGGACAGGAATGAACACTGAAGCTTTCTTT. This translates into CASSLGTGMNTEAFF.